Listed below are T cell receptor beta chains from one sample, sequenced in a study of cytomegalovirus exposure and HLA in healthy donors. Generated by immunoSEQ multiplex PCR, the TCRdb table keeps only in-frame clones and is missing some. Of approximately 140,000 clones listed, 80% are singletons. Material for sequencing was PBMCs. These receptors were obtained from a male donor in good health and CMV-seronegative. Each CDR3 is given with its conserved first and last residue. The order of the fields is clone size, V gene, J gene, D gene, CDR3 protein, CDR3 DNA. A D gene is named only where the DNA matches it firmly. Size values are once, few and many counts, or a class for expanded clones, and some rows have none.

.,TRBV25-1,TRBJ2-5,TRBD1,CASSETRAGTGKGETQYF,TGTGCCAGCAGTGAAACTCGCGCCGGGACAGGGAAAGGAGAGACCCAGTACTTC
once,TRBV10-1,TRBJ2-5,.,CASSDYRAGTQYF,TGCGCCAGCAGTGATTATAGGGCGGGGACCCAGTACTTC
.,TRBV4-3,TRBJ2-3,.,CASSRGQSDTQYF,TGCGCCAGCAGCCGCGGACAGTCAGATACGCAGTATTTT
.,TRBV5-6,TRBJ1-5,.,CASSLRTSRNLQPQHF,TGTGCCAGCAGCCTCAGGACAAGCAGGAATTTACAGCCCCAGCATTTT
few,TRBV9,TRBJ2-5,.,CASSVGGLETQYF,TGTGCCAGCAGCGTAGGGGGGCTGGAGACCCAGTACTTC
.,TRBV6-5,TRBJ1-1,.,CASSRGGLNTEAFF,TGTGCCAGCAGTCGCGGGGGATTGAACACTGAAGCTTTCTTT
once,TRBV10-3,TRBJ1-1,TRBD1,CAIPPTELYRGRVNTEAFF,TGTGCCATCCCCCCGACTGAACTGTACAGGGGTAGAGTGAACACTGAAGCTTTCTTT
.,TRBV4-3,TRBJ1-1,.,CASSQDLQDLHTEAFF,TGCGCCAGCAGCCAAGATCTACAGGATCTCCACACTGAAGCTTTCTTT
.,TRBV2,TRBJ2-4,TRBD2,CASSDEGGVGQYF,TGTGCCAGCAGTGATGAGGGAGGGGTAGGTCAGTACTTC
.,TRBV6-1,TRBJ1-2,.,CASGLTIGYTF,TGTGCCAGCGGTTTAACAATTGGCTACACCTTC
.,TRBV6-6,TRBJ2-3,.,CASSTGDTQYF,TGTGCCAGCAGTACAGGGGATACGCAGTATTTT
.,TRBV10-3,TRBJ2-7,.,CAIKADGRIGEQYF,TGTGCCATCAAGGCCGATGGGAGGATAGGCGAGCAGTACTTC
.,TRBV5-4,TRBJ2-7,.,CASSLGEEQYF,TGTGCCAGCAGCCTCGGAGAGGAGCAGTACTTC
once,TRBV19,TRBJ1-2,.,CASSITQGVYGYTF,TGTGCCAGTAGTATTACACAGGGAGTATATGGCTACACCTTC
.,TRBV29-1,TRBJ2-5,.,CSSRAEGWRETQYF,TGCAGCTCTCGGGCCGAGGGATGGCGAGAGACCCAGTACTTC
.,TRBV30,TRBJ1-1,.,CAATPGSVNTEAFF,TGTGCCGCCACCCCGGGATCGGTGAACACTGAAGCTTTCTTT
.,TRBV5-5,TRBJ2-3,.,CASTAVAPTDTQYF,TGTGCCAGCACCGCGGTAGCCCCCACAGATACGCAGTATTTT
.,TRBV30,TRBJ2-5,.,CAWSLQGAGETQYF,TGTGCCTGGAGTCTACAGGGAGCAGGGGAGACCCAGTACTTC
.,TRBV6-6,TRBJ2-7,.,CASSPTRLLQSYEQYF,TGTGCCAGCAGCCCCACACGACTTCTCCAATCCTACGAGCAGTACTTC
.,TRBV11-1,TRBJ2-3,TRBD1,CASSSAQGATDTQYF,TGTGCCAGCAGCTCGGCACAGGGGGCCACAGATACGCAGTATTTT
.,TRBV19,TRBJ1-2,.,CASTLEGYGYTF,TGTGCCAGTACCCTAGAGGGCTATGGCTACACCTTC
.,TRBV11-2,TRBJ1-1,.,CASSLGRGTEAFF,TGTGCCAGCAGCTTAGGACGGGGCACTGAAGCTTTCTTT
few,TRBV29-1,TRBJ2-1,.,CSEASYNEQFF,TGCAGCGAAGCGTCCTACAATGAGCAGTTCTTC
.,TRBV7-2,TRBJ1-1,TRBD1,CASSFDPPGQGNTEAFF,TGTGCCAGCAGCTTCGATCCCCCGGGACAGGGGAACACTGAAGCTTTCTTT
.,TRBV5-1,TRBJ2-3,.,CASTHGGPGTDTQYF,TGCGCCAGCACTCACGGCGGCCCTGGCACAGATACGCAGTATTTT
.,TRBV30,TRBJ1-2,.,CAWSRVGGANYGYTF,TGTGCCTGGAGTCGGGTTGGCGGAGCTAACTATGGCTACACCTTC
.,TRBV27,TRBJ1-5,.,CASSYVAGDQPQHF,TGTGCCAGCAGTTATGTGGCAGGGGATCAGCCCCAGCATTTT
.,TRBV11-3,TRBJ2-1,TRBD1,CASSARTGDNEQFF,TGTGCCAGCAGCGCGCGCACAGGGGACAATGAGCAGTTCTTC